Presented here are 27 T cell receptor beta chains from one specimen sequenced in a study of identical twins. MiXCR, run by TCRdb on the 5' RACE reads, gives a single entry per CDR3 protein. The data contain a few hundred thousand distinct CDR3 sequences, about 8% of them singletons. The sample also formed part of further work on yellow fever vaccine responses in identical twins.

The sample taken for sequencing was CD8+ T cells sorted from blood. All receptors come from a woman aged 18-29 years in good health.

The sample holds many counts of this clonotype. V gene TRBV27 combines with J gene TRBJ1-5; perhaps TRBD1 as D (5 bases). Trimming took off 8 bases at V and 4 bases at J, with 12 bases between the two ends. CDR3 length: 13 amino acids. Germline CDR1 MNHEY, CDR2 SMNVEV (reference sequence). The CDR3 protein is CASSAGTNQPQHF. CDR3 nucleotides: TGTGCCAGCTCAGCAGGGACGAATCAGCCCCAGCATTTT.

This clonotype was observed many times. The chain joins TRBV19 to TRBJ2-7; D is possibly TRBD1 (5 bases). From germline, CDR1 is LNHDA and CDR2 SQIVND (reference sequence). The CDR3 contains 13 residues. With 6 bases removed from V and 4 bases from J, the gap between germline ends came to 13 bases. The CDR3 loop is CASSLGPGYEQYF. In nucleotides, the CDR3 is TGTGCCAGTAGCCTTGGGCCAGGGTACGAGCAGTACTTC.

This clonotype was counted between two and nine times. The chain has TRBV7-8 and TRBJ2-1, with 7 bases that match TRBD1. The CDR3 runs to 14 residues. Germline-derived CDR1 and CDR2 are SGHVS and FQNEAQ. The V gene end was trimmed by 4 bases and the J gene end by 6 bases; junction bases not matched to a gene: 6. CDR3: CASSSGGKSNEQFF. Written as DNA, the CDR3 is TGTGCCAGCAGCTCAGGGGGTAAGTCCAATGAGCAGTTCTTC.

This clonotype was detected only a few times. V usage is TRBV12-3 or TRBV12-4 and J usage is TRBJ1-6, with TRBD1 matching over 7 bases. With V trimmed by 6 bases and J by 4 bases, 9 bases remained unmatched. This CDR3 contains 16 residues. This CDR3 is CASREVLRGYNSPLHF. As DNA, the CDR3 is TGTGCCAGCAGGGAGGTTCTCAGGGGGTATAATTCACCCCTCCACTTT.

V gene TRBV4-1 combines with J gene TRBJ2-1; D is possibly TRBD1 (6 bases). The length of the CDR3 is 14 residues. Germline V gives CDR1 MGHRA, CDR2 YSYEKL. Trimming shortened V by 0 bases and J by 5 bases, and 8 bases separated the two germline ends. The CDR3 coding sequence is TGCGCCAGCAGCCAAGACCGGACAGACAATGAGCAGTTCTTC. Amino acid sequence: CASSQDRTDNEQFF.

The chain carries TRBV7-2 and TRBJ2-7; TRBD2 aligns across 13 bases. The CDR3 is 15 amino acids. With 5 bases clipped from V and 2 bases from J, the junction kept 3 bases outside the gene matches. Germline CDR1 reads SGHTA; CDR2 reads FQGNSA. The CDR3 DNA reads TGTGCCAGCAGCGAGGGACTAGCGGGGACCTACGAGCAGTACTTC. Its translation: CASSEGLAGTYEQYF.

This clonotype was counted many times. The J gene is TRBJ2-7, the V gene TRBV7-2; D remains unclear. The V end was cut by 8 bases, the J end by 0 bases, with 11 bases between. Per the germline V gene, CDR1 is SGHTA and CDR2 is FQGNSA. This CDR3 has 13 residues. The CDR3 region is CASGPPGSYEQYF. CDR3 DNA sequence: TGTGCCAGCGGCCCACCGGGCTCCTACGAGCAGTACTTC.

Only a few counts were recorded for this clonotype. This chain links TRBV7-9 with TRBJ2-1; D perhaps matches TRBD2 (6 bases). Trimming pared 3 bases from V and 7 bases from J, leaving 19 bases between. Germline V gene sequence: CDR1 SEHNR, CDR2 FQNEAQ (reference sequence). CDR3 size: 16 residues. The CDR3 reads CASSFAGERVPNEQFF. CDR3 coding DNA: TGTGCCAGCAGCTTCGCCGGGGAGCGGGTTCCTAATGAGCAGTTCTTC.

In nucleotides, the CDR3 is TGTGCCAGCAGTGAAAGCTATGGCTACACCTTC. Amino acid sequence: CASSESYGYTF. This chain connects TRBV25-1 to TRBJ1-2; D not resolved. Per the germline V gene, CDR1 is MGHDK and CDR2 is SYGVNS. The V end was cut by 2 bases, the J end by 4 bases, with 2 bases between. The CDR3 sequence is 11 residues long.

In this sample, this clonotype turned up a few times. The CDR3 spells CATSDTPVFSAGGRGPDTQYF. In DNA, the CDR3 is TGTGCCACCAGTGATACCCCCGTCTTCTCGGCGGGAGGCCGGGGGCCAGATACGCAGTATTTT. The V gene is TRBV24-1, the J gene TRBJ2-3, with 8 nucleotides matching TRBD2. Germline V gene data show CDR1 as KGHDR and CDR2 as SFDVKD. The CDR3 has 21 residues. Trimming cost V 3 bases and J 4 bases; bases outside gene matches: 23.

The gene calls are TRBV20-1 and TRBJ2-2; TRBD1 agrees at 10 bases. Per germline, CDR1 DFQATT and CDR2 SNEGSKA (reference sequence). This CDR3 is built from 16 residues. The junction had 4 bases not matched to a gene; V was cut back by 0 bases and J by 3 bases. The CDR3 nucleotides read TGCAGTGCTAGAGATGGAGGACAGGGGGACACCGGGGAGCTGTTTTTT. It is translated as CSARDGGQGDTGELFF.

This clonotype showed up just a few times. The V call is TRBV7-8, the J call TRBJ2-5, with 13 positions matching TRBD2. V gave up 3 bases and J gave up 2 bases; unmatched junction bases: 6. The CDR3 has 17 amino acids. Germline loops: CDR1 SGHVS, CDR2 FQNEAQ. This chain's CDR3 is CASSLAGLAGRQETQYF. DNA of the CDR3: TGTGCCAGCAGCTTGGCGGGACTAGCGGGACGTCAAGAGACCCAGTACTTC. The full variable domain, completed using reference TRBV7-8 and TRBJ2-5, is GAGVSQSPRYKVAKRGQDVALRCDPISGHVSLFWYQQALGQGPEFLTYFQNEAQLDKSGLPSDRFFAERPEGSVSTLKIQRTQQEDSAVYLCASSLAGLAGRQETQYFGPGTRLLVL.

This clonotype has a handful of counts. Here the CDR3 DNA reads TGCGCCAGCAGCCAAGATACTAACTCCTACGAGCAGTACTTC. Translation: CASSQDTNSYEQYF. The V gene is TRBV4-1, the J gene TRBJ2-7; D is unresolved. The ends were cut back, 0 bases at V and 0 bases at J, with 6 bases in the middle. CDR1 is MGHRA, CDR2 YSYEKL, per germline. This CDR3 has 14 residues.

Many counts were recorded for this clonotype. The genes are TRBV9 and TRBJ2-1; 7 bases line up with TRBD2. The CDR3 loop spans 13 amino acids. The V and J ends lost 9 bases and 6 bases, in that order; junction bases with no gene match: 9. The germline V gene encodes CDR1 SGDLS and CDR2 YYNGEE. The DNA for the CDR3 is TGTGCCACCAGGCCCCTAGCGGTCAATGAGCAGTTCTTC. Translating gives CATRPLAVNEQFF.

Many counts were recorded for this clonotype. The V call is TRBV7-9, the J call TRBJ2-7; D is perhaps TRBD1 (6 bases). This CDR3 is 12 amino acids long. In germline, CDR1 is SEHNR, CDR2 FQNEAQ (reference sequence). Trimming took 6 bases from V and 3 from J, leaving 9 bases between them. CDR3 protein: CASRQQGYEQYF. The CDR3 DNA reads TGTGCCAGCAGACAACAGGGCTACGAGCAGTACTTC.

For the CDR3, the DNA is TGCGCCAGCAGCCCCCCGACAGACTCTGGGGCCAACGTCCTGACTTTC. This translates into CASSPPTDSGANVLTF. V is TRBV5-1 and J is TRBJ2-6, with D possibly being TRBD1 (5 bases). This CDR3 has 16 amino acids. Looked up from germline, CDR1 is SGHRS and CDR2 is YFSETQ. V lost 4 bases to trimming and J lost 0 bases, with 11 bases between them.

J is TRBJ1-2 and V is TRBV29-1; D is undetermined. V gave up 1 base and J gave up 3 bases, with 6 bases separating them. The germline V gene encodes CDR1 SQVTM and CDR2 ANQGSEA. The CDR3 spans 12 residues. The CDR3: CSVEGLHYGYTF. The CDR3 DNA sequence: TGCAGCGTTGAAGGACTTCACTATGGCTACACCTTC.

There are a few counts of this clonotype. The chain recombines TRBV27 with TRBJ2-3; 9 positions agree with TRBD2. The length of the CDR3 is 16 residues. V lost 6 bases, J lost 0 bases, and 7 bases stayed unmatched. From germline, CDR1 is MNHEY and CDR2 SMNVEV (reference sequence). In DNA form, the CDR3 reads TGTGCCAGCAGCTATGCTAGCGGGATTAGCACAGATACGCAGTATTTT. Protein product: CASSYASGISTDTQYF.

The chain combines TRBV7-2 with TRBJ1-1; 7 nucleotides align to TRBD1. With 3 bases clipped from V and 2 bases from J, the junction kept 9 bases outside the gene matches. The CDR3 totals 16 residues. Germline V gene data show CDR1 as SGHTA and CDR2 as FQGNSA. CDR3 loop: CASSFVPKGANTEAFF. The CDR3 DNA reads TGTGCCAGCAGCTTTGTCCCGAAGGGGGCAAACACTGAAGCTTTCTTT.

The J gene is TRBJ2-7, the V gene TRBV6-1, with 11 bases identical to TRBD1. The V gene's germline CDR1 is MNHNS and CDR2 SASEGT. The V and J ends lost 6 bases and 7 bases, in that order; junction bases with no gene match: 5. The CDR3 is 13 residues long. The CDR3 nucleotides read TGTGCCAGCAGCGGACAGGGGGCGTGGGAGCAGTACTTC. Its translation is CASSGQGAWEQYF.

This clonotype has a count of ten or more. V is TRBV7-2 and J is TRBJ2-5; D possibly corresponds to TRBD2 (5 bases). Trimming cost V 1 base and J 5 bases, with 11 bases left between them. This CDR3 spans 14 amino acids. Germline lookup yields CDR1 SGHTA and CDR2 FQGNSA. The CDR3 nucleotides are TGTGCCAGCAGCTTAGATTCCGGGGATGAGACCCAGTACTTC. Encoded protein: CASSLDSGDETQYF.

CDR3 in amino acids: CASSGQDSYEQYF. CDR3 nucleotide sequence: TGTGCCAGCTCCGGGCAGGACTCCTACGAGCAGTACTTC. The chain is built from TRBV27 and TRBJ2-7; the D is unclear. Germline values: CDR1 MNHEY, CDR2 SMNVEV (reference sequence). The CDR3 runs to 13 residues. Trimming took off 8 bases at V and 0 bases at J, with 11 bases between the two ends.

This clonotype was picked up a small number of times. The chain recombines TRBV19 with TRBJ2-2; possible D gene TRBD2, 5 bases. The length of the CDR3 is 16 residues. Germline lookup yields CDR1 LNHDA and CDR2 SQIVND (reference sequence). V lost 1 base and J 1 base, leaving 10 bases between the germline ends. CDR3 DNA sequence: TGTGCCAGTAGTATAGTGCGGGTCGAGAACACCGGGGAGCTGTTTTTT. Translated, it gives CASSIVRVENTGELFF.

The chain recombines TRBV28 with TRBJ2-7; D is undetermined. The germline V gene encodes CDR1 MDHEN and CDR2 SYDVKM. The CDR3 has 15 amino acids. Trimming removed 5 bases at V and 5 bases at J, with 19 bases between. Written as DNA, the CDR3 is TGTGCCAGCAGTGCCCTGGGCCTCATAGGAGACGAGCAGTACTTC. Protein sequence: CASSALGLIGDEQYF.

The rearrangement links TRBV5-1 to TRBJ1-1; the D is unclear. CDR3 size: 15 residues. Per germline, CDR1 SGHRS and CDR2 YFSETQ. The V and J ends lost 2 bases and 3 bases respectively, with 14 bases between them. Here the CDR3 DNA reads TGCGCCAGCAGCTTTATGGGGTCTGTGGACACTGAAGCTTTCTTT. It specifies CASSFMGSVDTEAFF.

This clonotype was observed a few times. The CDR3 DNA reads TGTGCCAGCAGTCAAGAGAGGAGGACAGGGGGCCTCCCCTACGAGCAGTACTTC. Its protein product is CASSQERRTGGLPYEQYF. The chain carries TRBV7-9 and TRBJ2-7; TRBD1 aligns across 11 bases. From germline, CDR1 is SEHNR and CDR2 FQNEAQ (reference sequence). Trimming at V came to 6 bases and at J to 2 bases, leaving 15 bases not matched to a gene. The CDR3 spans 18 residues.

At least ten counts were recorded for this clonotype. V and J are TRBV7-8 and TRBJ1-5, with 12 positions matching TRBD1. Germline loops: CDR1 SGHVS, CDR2 FQNEAQ. The V segment lost 5 bases and the J segment 3 bases; nucleotides outside the gene matches: 5. The CDR3 is made up of 16 amino acids. The CDR3: CASSQGQGAANQPQHF. The CDR3 DNA follows: TGTGCCAGCAGCCAGGGACAGGGGGCGGCCAATCAGCCCCAGCATTTT.